The rows below give T cell receptor beta chains drawn from one sample of a study of T-cell reconstitution after alpha-beta-depleted transplantation in children. TCRdb re-called the PCR reads with MiXCR, one entry per CDR3 protein. The sample has about 120,000 distinct CDR3 sequences, around a tenth seen once. The sequences come from PBMCs, collected before TCRalphabeta/CD19-depleted stem cell transplant. These TCRs come from a boy aged 2-15 years with acute lymphoblastic leukemia, due to receive a stem cell transplant. Each CDR3 is given with its conserved first and last residue. D genes are given only for firm matches. Clone size, where shown, is once, few, many, or a class for clones that have expanded.

clone_size	d_call	v_call	j_call	cdr3_aa	cdr3_nt
NA	NA	TRBV7-2	TRBJ1-3	CASSSASGNTIYF	TGTGCCAGCAGCTCTGCGAGCGGAAACACCATATATTTT
few	NA	TRBV20-1	TRBJ2-3	CSARDIRRSTDTQYF	TGCAGTGCTAGAGACATTCGGAGGAGCACAGATACGCAGTATTTT
many	NA	TRBV27	TRBJ1-6	CASSSYGNSPLHF	TGTGCCAGCAGTTCTTACGGGAATTCACCCCTCCACTTT
few	NA	TRBV9	TRBJ2-1	CASSVFGGYDEQFF	TGTGCCAGCAGCGTATTTGGGGGGTACGATGAGCAGTTCTTC
NA	TRBD1	TRBV28	TRBJ1-1	CASSLPGQVRRGEAFF	TGTGCCAGCTCCCTTCCGGGACAGGTGCGAAGGGGTGAAGCTTTCTTT
few	NA	TRBV19	TRBJ1-4	CASSRLHGTSSLGNEKLFF	TGTGCCAGTAGTCGACTACACGGGACATCATCCCTGGGGAATGAAAAACTGTTTTTT
NA	TRBD2	TRBV20-1	TRBJ2-3	CSAGSGSAADTQYF	TGCAGTGCAGGTAGCGGGAGCGCGGCAGATACGCAGTATTTT
NA	TRBD2	TRBV5-1	TRBJ2-2	CASGGLAGVPGELFF	TGCGCCAGCGGCGGACTAGCGGGAGTTCCCGGGGAGCTGTTTTTT
few	NA	TRBV5-1	TRBJ2-7	CASSLDRFEQYF	TGCGCCAGCAGCCTTGACAGGTTTGAGCAGTACTTC
few	NA	TRBV5-5	TRBJ1-6	CASSLSLAGAYNSPLHF	TGTGCCAGCAGCTTGAGTCTGGCAGGGGCGTATAATTCACCCCTCCACTTT
many	NA	TRBV12-3/TRBV12-4	TRBJ2-2	CASSHRGTGELFF	TGTGCCAGCAGTCATCGTGGGACCGGGGAGCTGTTTTTT
few	TRBD2	TRBV5-6	TRBJ2-7	CASSLGTSGPYEQYF	TGTGCCAGCAGCTTGGGGACTAGCGGTCCCTACGAGCAGTACTTC
NA	TRBD1	TRBV29-1	TRBJ2-1	CSVSPGQGYNEQFF	TGCAGCGTCTCCCCGGGACAGGGTTACAATGAGCAGTTCTTC
few	NA	TRBV9	TRBJ2-3	CASSGSLGPSTDTQYF	TGTGCCAGCAGCGGCTCCTTGGGGCCTAGCACAGATACGCAGTATTTT
NA	TRBD1	TRBV12-3/TRBV12-4	TRBJ1-5	CASSRGQGLQPQHF	TGTGCCAGCAGCCGGGGACAGGGGCTTCAGCCCCAGCATTTT
few	NA	TRBV20-1	TRBJ2-5	CSARMRAKETQYF	TGCAGTGCTAGAATGAGGGCCAAAGAGACCCAGTACTTC
few	NA	TRBV10-2	TRBJ2-2	CASSDSGNTGELFF	TGCGCCAGCAGTGACTCCGGGAACACCGGGGAGCTGTTTTTT
many	TRBD2	TRBV20-1	TRBJ2-3	CSARDSGRVRNTQYF	TGCAGTGCTAGAGATAGCGGGAGGGTCCGTAATACGCAGTATTTT
NA	NA	TRBV5-5	TRBJ2-7	CASSSGIPYEQYF	TGTGCCAGCAGCTCCGGGATCCCATACGAGCAGTACTTC
many	TRBD1	TRBV5-1	TRBJ2-5	CASSLHGTGGQETQYF	TGCGCCAGCAGCTTGCATGGGACAGGGGGCCAAGAGACCCAGTACTTC
NA	NA	TRBV29-1	TRBJ2-7	CSVWDNTYEQYF	TGCAGCGTCTGGGACAACACCTACGAGCAGTACTTC
many	TRBD2	TRBV5-1	TRBJ2-1	CASSWPNGRAGFEQFF	TGCGCCAGCAGCTGGCCCAACGGGAGGGCCGGGTTTGAGCAGTTCTTC
few	NA	TRBV7-6	TRBJ1-2	CASSPGTANYGYTF	TGTGCCAGCAGCCCTGGGACGGCTAACTATGGCTACACCTTC
once	NA	TRBV20-1	TRBJ2-7	CSARDIRLASSYEQYF	TGCAGTGCTAGAGATATCCGGCTAGCGAGTTCCTACGAGCAGTACTTC
few	TRBD1	TRBV5-1	TRBJ1-2	CATSVQGTFGYGYTF	TGCGCCACCTCCGTACAGGGGACTTTTGGGTATGGCTACACCTTC
NA	NA	TRBV20-1	TRBJ2-7	CSASKNGGPFSYEQYF	TGCAGTGCTAGCAAGAACGGGGGTCCCTTCTCCTACGAGCAGTACTTC
few	TRBD1	TRBV7-8	TRBJ2-5	CASSHGQGRYQETQYF	TGTGCCAGCAGCCACGGACAGGGGAGGTACCAAGAGACCCAGTACTTC
many	NA	TRBV5-1	TRBJ2-1	CASSPAGDRLGQQFF	TGCGCCAGCAGCCCGGCCGGAGACCGCCTAGGTCAGCAGTTCTTC
NA	NA	TRBV6-2/TRBV6-3	TRBJ1-1	CASSNGRRAFF	TGTGCCAGCAGTAATGGCCGACGAGCTTTCTTT
many	NA	TRBV6-1	TRBJ2-6	CASRPMGRFGANVLTF	TGTGCCAGCAGGCCTATGGGGAGATTTGGGGCCAACGTCCTGACTTTC
NA	TRBD2	TRBV9	TRBJ2-5	CASSVVSGRGETQYF	TGTGCCAGCAGCGTAGTTAGCGGGAGAGGAGAGACCCAGTACTTC
many	NA	TRBV12-3/TRBV12-4	TRBJ2-5	CASSFAETQYF	TGTGCCAGCAGTTTTGCGGAGACCCAGTACTTC
few	NA	TRBV7-6	TRBJ2-5	CASSIGPEGGTQYF	TGTGCCAGCAGCATAGGGCCAGAGGGTGGGACCCAGTACTTC
NA	NA	TRBV10-3	TRBJ1-4	CAISPFRTSNEKLFF	TGTGCCATCAGCCCCTTCCGGACAAGTAATGAAAAACTGTTTTTT
NA	NA	TRBV29-1	TRBJ1-1	CSVESLNTEAFF	TGCAGCGTTGAGAGCCTGAACACTGAAGCTTTCTTT
few	NA	TRBV5-6	TRBJ2-1	CASSLGTSTYNEQFF	TGTGCCAGCAGCTTGGGGACATCTACATACAATGAGCAGTTCTTC
many	NA	TRBV27	TRBJ2-3	CASSFTSSTDTQYF	TGTGCCAGCAGTTTCACTAGCAGCACAGATACGCAGTATTTT
NA	TRBD1	TRBV5-1	TRBJ1-2	CASSWDSYLSDGYTF	TGCGCCAGCAGCTGGGACAGTTACCTCTCCGATGGCTACACCTTC
NA	TRBD2	TRBV12-3/TRBV12-4	TRBJ2-1	CASSLGTSGRRRAYNEQFF	TGTGCCAGCAGTTTAGGGACTAGCGGGAGGCGCCGCGCCTACAATGAGCAGTTCTTC
few	NA	TRBV14	TRBJ1-2	CASSQTRNYGYTF	TGTGCCAGCAGCCAAACACGTAACTATGGCTACACCTTC